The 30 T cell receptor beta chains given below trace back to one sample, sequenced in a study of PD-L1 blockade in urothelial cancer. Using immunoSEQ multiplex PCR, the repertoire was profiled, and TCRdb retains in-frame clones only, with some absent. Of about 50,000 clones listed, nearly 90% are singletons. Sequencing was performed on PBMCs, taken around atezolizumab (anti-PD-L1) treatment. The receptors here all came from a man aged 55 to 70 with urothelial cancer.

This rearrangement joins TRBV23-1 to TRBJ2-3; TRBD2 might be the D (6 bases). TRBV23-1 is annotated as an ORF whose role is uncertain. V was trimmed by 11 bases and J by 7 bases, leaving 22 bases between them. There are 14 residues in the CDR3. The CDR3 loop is CALEGRGAQNTQYF. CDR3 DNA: TGCGCCTTGGAAGGGCGGGGTGCACAGAATACGCAGTATTTT.

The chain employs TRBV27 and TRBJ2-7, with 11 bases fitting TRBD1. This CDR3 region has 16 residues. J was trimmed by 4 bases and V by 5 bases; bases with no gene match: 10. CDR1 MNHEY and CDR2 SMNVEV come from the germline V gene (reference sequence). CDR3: CASSPSTGTGGYEQYF. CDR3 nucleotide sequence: TGTGCCAGCAGTCCCTCGACCGGGACAGGGGGGTACGAGCAGTACTTC.

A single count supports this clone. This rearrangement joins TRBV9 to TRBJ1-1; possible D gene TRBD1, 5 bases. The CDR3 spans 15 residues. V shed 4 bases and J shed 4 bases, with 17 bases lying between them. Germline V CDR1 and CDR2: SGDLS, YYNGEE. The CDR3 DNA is TGTGCCAGCAGCACCCGAGGAGGGGATGGCACTGAAGCTTTCTTT. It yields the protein CASSTRGGDGTEAFF.

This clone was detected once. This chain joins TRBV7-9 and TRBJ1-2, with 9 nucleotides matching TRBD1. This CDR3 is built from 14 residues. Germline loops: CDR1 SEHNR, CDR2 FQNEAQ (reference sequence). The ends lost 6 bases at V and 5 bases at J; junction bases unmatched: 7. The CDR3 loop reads CASSARDRVYGYTF. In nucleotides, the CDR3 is TGTGCCAGCAGTGCCCGGGACAGGGTGTATGGCTACACCTTC.

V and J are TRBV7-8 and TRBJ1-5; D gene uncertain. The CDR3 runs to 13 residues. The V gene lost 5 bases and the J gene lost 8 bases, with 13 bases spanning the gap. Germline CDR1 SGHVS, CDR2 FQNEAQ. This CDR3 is CASSVSLMEPQHF. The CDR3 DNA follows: TGTGCCAGCAGCGTAAGCTTGATGGAGCCCCAGCATTTT.

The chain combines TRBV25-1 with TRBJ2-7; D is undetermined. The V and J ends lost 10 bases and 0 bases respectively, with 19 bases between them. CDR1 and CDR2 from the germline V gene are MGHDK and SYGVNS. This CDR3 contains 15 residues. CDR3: CAIPPRCLSSYEQYF. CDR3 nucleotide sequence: TGTGCCATCCCCCCGAGGTGCCTATCCTCCTACGAGCAGTACTTC.

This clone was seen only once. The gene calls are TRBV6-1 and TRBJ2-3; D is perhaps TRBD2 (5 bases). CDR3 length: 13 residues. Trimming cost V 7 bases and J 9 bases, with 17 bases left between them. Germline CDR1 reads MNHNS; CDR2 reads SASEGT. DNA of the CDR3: TGTGCCAGCATGGTTTCCGGAGGAATGACGCAGTATTTT. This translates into CASMVSGGMTQYF.

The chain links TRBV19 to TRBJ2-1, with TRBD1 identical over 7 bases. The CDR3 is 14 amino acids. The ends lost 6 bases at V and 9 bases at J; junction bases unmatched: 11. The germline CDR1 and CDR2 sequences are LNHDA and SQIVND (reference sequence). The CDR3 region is CASRVGTVRGEQFF. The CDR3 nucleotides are TGTGCCAGTAGGGTGGGGACAGTTCGAGGTGAGCAGTTCTTC.

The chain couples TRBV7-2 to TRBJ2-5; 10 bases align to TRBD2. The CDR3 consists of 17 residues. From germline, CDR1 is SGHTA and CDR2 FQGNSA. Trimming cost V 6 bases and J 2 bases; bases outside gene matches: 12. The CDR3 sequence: CASRFGGVLAGQETQYF. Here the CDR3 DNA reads TGTGCCAGCAGGTTTGGGGGGGTACTAGCGGGGCAAGAGACCCAGTACTTC.

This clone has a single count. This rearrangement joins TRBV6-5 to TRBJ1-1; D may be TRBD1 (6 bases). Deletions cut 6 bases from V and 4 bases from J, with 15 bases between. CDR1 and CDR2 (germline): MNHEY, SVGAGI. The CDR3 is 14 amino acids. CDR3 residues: CASRGPQGTTEAFF. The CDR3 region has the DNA TGTGCCAGCAGGGGTCCACAGGGTACCACTGAAGCTTTCTTT.

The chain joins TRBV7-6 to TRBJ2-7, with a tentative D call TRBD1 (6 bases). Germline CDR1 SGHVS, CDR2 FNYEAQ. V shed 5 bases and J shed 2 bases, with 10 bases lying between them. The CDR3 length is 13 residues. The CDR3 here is CASSRGLPYEQYF. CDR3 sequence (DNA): TGTGCCAGCAGCAGGGGGTTGCCCTACGAGCAGTACTTC.

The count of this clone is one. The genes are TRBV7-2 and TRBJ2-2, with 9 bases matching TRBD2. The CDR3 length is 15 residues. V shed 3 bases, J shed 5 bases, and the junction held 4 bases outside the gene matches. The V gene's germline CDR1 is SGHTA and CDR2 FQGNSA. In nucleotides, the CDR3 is TGTGCCAGCAGCTTGGGACTAGCAGGGACCGGGGAGCTGTTTTTT. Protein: CASSLGLAGTGELFF.

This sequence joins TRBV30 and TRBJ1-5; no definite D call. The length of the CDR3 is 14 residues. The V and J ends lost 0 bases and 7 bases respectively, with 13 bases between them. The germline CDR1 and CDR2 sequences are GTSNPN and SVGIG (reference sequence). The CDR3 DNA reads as TGTGCCTGGAGTGTAAGCGGGAGGCGGCAGCCCCAGCATTTT. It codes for CAWSVSGRRQPQHF.

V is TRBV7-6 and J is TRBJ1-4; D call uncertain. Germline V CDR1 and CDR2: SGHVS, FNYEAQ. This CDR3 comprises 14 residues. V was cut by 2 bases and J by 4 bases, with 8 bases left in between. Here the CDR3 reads CASSLSQFNEKLFF. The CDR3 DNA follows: TGTGCCAGCAGCTTATCACAGTTTAATGAAAAACTGTTTTTT.

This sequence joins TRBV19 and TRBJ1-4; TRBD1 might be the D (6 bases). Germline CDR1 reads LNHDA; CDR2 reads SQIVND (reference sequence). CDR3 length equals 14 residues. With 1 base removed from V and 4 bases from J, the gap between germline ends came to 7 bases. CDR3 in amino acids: CASSIGRGNEKLFF. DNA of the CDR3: TGTGCCAGTAGTATAGGCAGGGGTAATGAAAAACTGTTTTTT.

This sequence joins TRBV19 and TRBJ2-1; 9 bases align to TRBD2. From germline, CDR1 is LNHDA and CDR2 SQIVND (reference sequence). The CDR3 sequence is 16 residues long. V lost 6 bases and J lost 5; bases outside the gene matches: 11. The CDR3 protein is CASRRGGGGVNNEQFF. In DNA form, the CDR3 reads TGTGCCAGTAGACGTGGGGGCGGGGGGGTGAACAATGAGCAGTTCTTC.

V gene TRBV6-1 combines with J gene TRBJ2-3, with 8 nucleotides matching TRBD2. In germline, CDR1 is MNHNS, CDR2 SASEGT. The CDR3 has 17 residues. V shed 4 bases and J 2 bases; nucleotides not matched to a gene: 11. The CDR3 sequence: CASSVFSGDGSTDTQYF. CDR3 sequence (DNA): TGTGCCAGCAGTGTTTTTAGCGGGGATGGTTCCACAGATACGCAGTATTTT.

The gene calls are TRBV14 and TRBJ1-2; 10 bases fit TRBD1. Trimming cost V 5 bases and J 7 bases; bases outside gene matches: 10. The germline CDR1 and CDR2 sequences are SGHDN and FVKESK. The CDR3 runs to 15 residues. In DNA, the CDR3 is TGTGCCAGCAGCATCTCCGGGACAGGGGCTAGTGGCTACACCTTC. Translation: CASSISGTGASGYTF.

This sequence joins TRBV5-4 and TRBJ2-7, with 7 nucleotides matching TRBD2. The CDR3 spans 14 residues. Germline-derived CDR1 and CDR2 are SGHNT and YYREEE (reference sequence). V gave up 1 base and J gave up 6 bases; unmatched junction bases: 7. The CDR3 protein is CASSLSGTNGEQYF. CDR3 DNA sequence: TGTGCCAGCAGCTTGTCCGGGACTAACGGCGAGCAGTACTTC.

CDR3 DNA sequence: TGTGCCAGCAGCTTAGGGGGCGGAGCAACTAATGAAAAACTGTTTTTT. Its protein product is CASSLGGGATNEKLFF. V usage is TRBV7-9 and J usage is TRBJ1-4, with D possibly TRBD1 on 5 matching bases. CDR1 is SEHNR, CDR2 FQNEAQ, per germline (reference sequence). V lost 1 base, J lost 0 bases, and 9 bases lay in between. CDR3 length equals 16 residues.

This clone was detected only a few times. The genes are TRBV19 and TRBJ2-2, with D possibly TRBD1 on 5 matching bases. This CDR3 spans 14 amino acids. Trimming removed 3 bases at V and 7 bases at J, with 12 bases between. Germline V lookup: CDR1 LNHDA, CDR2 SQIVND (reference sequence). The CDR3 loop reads CASSIAGADGELFF. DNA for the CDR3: TGTGCCAGTAGTATTGCTGGGGCCGACGGGGAGCTGTTTTTT.

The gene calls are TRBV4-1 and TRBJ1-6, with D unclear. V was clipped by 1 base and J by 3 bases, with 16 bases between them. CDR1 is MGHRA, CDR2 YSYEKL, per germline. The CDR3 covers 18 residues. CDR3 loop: CASSQGELRQNYNSPLHF. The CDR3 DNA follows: TGCGCCAGCAGCCAAGGGGAGTTGAGGCAGAACTATAATTCACCCCTCCACTTT.

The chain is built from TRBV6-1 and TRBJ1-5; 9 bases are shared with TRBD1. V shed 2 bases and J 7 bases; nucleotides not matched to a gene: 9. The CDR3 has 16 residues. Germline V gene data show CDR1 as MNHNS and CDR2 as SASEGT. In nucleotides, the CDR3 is TGTGCCAGCAGTGAACTGGGACAGGGTTATGGCCAGCCCCAGCATTTT. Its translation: CASSELGQGYGQPQHF.

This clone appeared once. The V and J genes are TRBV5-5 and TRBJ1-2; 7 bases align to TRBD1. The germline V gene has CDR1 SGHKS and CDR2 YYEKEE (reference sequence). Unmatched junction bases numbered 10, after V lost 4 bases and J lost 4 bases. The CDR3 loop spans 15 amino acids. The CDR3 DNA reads TGTGCCAGCAGCGAACGACAGGGTGGGGGCTATGGCTACACCTTC. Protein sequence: CASSERQGGGYGYTF.

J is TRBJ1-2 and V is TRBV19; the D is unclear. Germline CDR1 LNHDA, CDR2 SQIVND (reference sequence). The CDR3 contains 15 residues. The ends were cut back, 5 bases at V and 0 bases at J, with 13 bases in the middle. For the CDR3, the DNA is TGTGCCAGTAGTTCTCCCCTCCGGGCTAACTATGGCTACACCTTC. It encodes CASSSPLRANYGYTF.

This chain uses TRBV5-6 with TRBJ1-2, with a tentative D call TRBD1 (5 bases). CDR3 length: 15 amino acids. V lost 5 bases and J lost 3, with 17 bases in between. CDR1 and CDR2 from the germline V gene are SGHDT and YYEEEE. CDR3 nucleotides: TGTGCCAGCAGGGGTAGGGGCAGGGCTGACTATGGCTACACCTTC. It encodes CASRGRGRADYGYTF.

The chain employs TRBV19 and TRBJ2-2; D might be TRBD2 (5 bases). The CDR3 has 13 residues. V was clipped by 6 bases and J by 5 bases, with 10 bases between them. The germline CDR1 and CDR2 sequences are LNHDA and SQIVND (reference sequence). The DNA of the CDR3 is TGTGCCAGTAGGACCAGAGGGACCGGGGAGCTGTTTTTT. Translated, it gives CASRTRGTGELFF.

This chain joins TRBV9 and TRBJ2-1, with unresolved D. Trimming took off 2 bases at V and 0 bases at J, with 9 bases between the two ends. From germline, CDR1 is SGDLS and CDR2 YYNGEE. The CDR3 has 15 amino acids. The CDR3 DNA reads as TGTGCCAGCAGCGTTGTCGGCGGCTCCTACAATGAGCAGTTCTTC. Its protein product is CASSVVGGSYNEQFF.

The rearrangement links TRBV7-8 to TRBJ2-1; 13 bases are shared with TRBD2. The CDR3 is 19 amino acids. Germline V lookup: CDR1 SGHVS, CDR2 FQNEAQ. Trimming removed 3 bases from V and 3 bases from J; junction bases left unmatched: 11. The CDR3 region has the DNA TGTGCCAGCAGCTTCCGCACTAGCGGGGGGGCCGTCGTCTACAATGAGCAGTTCTTC. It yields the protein CASSFRTSGGAVVYNEQFF.

The CDR3 loop reads CASSQDAGYTF. CDR3 DNA sequence: TGTGCCAGCAGCCAAGATGCGGGCTACACCTTC. The chain joins TRBV14 to TRBJ1-2; D gene ambiguous. The CDR3 is made up of 11 amino acids. In germline, CDR1 is SGHDN, CDR2 FVKESK. V lost 0 bases and J lost 8, with 4 bases in between.